These 2 T cell receptor beta chains share one sample of origin, sequenced in a study of CD8 T cells in Susac syndrome. Random hexamers were used to reverse transcribe an amount of about 0.45 to 1 ug RNA. From the immunoSEQ multiplex PCR reads, TCRdb called clonotypes with MiXCR, one entry per CDR3 protein. The table includes about 140,000 distinct CDR3 sequences, approximately 95% detected once. The sequenced sample was CD4+ T cells from PBMCs. The receptors shown here come from a human donor with multiple sclerosis.

CDR3 loop: CASSLGQSRGNEQFF. The CDR3 bases are TGTGCCAGCAGCTTGGGACAGAGTAGGGGCAATGAGCAGTTCTTC. V usage is TRBV7-9 and J usage is TRBJ2-1; 7 nucleotides match TRBD1. V gave up 3 bases and J gave up 6 bases; unmatched junction bases: 8. The CDR3 spans 15 residues. Germline V gene lookup returns CDR1 SEHNR and CDR2 FQNEAQ (reference sequence).

This clonotype was recorded only once. J is TRBJ2-5 and V is TRBV20-1; D not resolved. Germline assignment: CDR1 DFQATT and CDR2 SNEGSKA (reference sequence). V dropped 0 bases and J dropped 5 bases, with 4 bases sitting between them. The CDR3 length is 11 residues. In nucleotides, the CDR3 is TGCAGTGCTAGAGATGGGGAGACCCAGTACTTC. It codes for CSARDGETQYF.